These 24 T cell receptor beta chains originate from one sample sequenced in a study of blood T cell repertoires in COVID-19. Assay used: immunoSEQ multiplex PCR; TCRdb lists only in-frame clones, some missing. The sample has roughly 70,000 clones, 76% seen once. The sample consisted of peripheral blood. All receptors come from a man aged 60-69 years with COVID-19, enrolled during active disease.

This chain joins TRBV15 and TRBJ2-3; weak D call: TRBD1 (5 bases). This CDR3 is built from 16 residues. Germline CDR1 is LNHNV and CDR2 is YYDKDF (reference sequence). Trimming took 0 bases from V and 4 from J, leaving 14 bases between them. The CDR3 DNA follows: TGTGCCACCAGCAGAGATAGGTTAGGGGCGTCAGATACGCAGTATTTT. Amino acids: CATSRDRLGASDTQYF.

Only a few counts were recorded for this clone. This chain connects TRBV28 to TRBJ2-2, with a possible D match to TRBD1 (6 bases). Germline V gene lookup returns CDR1 MDHEN and CDR2 SYDVKM. The CDR3 has 16 amino acids. Trimming cost V 0 bases and J 1 base, with 9 bases left between them. The CDR3: CASSLWDRLNTGELFF. The DNA of the CDR3 is TGTGCCAGCAGTTTATGGGACAGACTGAACACCGGGGAGCTGTTTTTT.

The CDR3 region is CAGARDYLSYEQYF. DNA of the CDR3: TGTGCCGGCGCCCGGGACTACCTTTCCTACGAGCAGTACTTC. The chain is built from TRBV10-3 and TRBJ2-7, with TRBD2 identical over 7 bases. Losses at the gene ends were 11 bases for V and 1 base for J; bases not matched to a gene: 11. The CDR3 runs to 14 residues. Germline assignment: CDR1 ENHRY and CDR2 SYGVKD.

This chain joins TRBV28 and TRBJ1-5, with D possibly matching TRBD1 (5 bases). Germline values: CDR1 MDHEN, CDR2 SYDVKM. The CDR3 spans 14 residues. Trimming pared 3 bases from V and 11 bases from J, leaving 17 bases between. The DNA of the CDR3 is TGTGCCAGCAGTTTCCAGAGCGGGACGAGGTCCCAGCATTTT. Amino acid sequence: CASSFQSGTRSQHF. The full variable domain, rest sourced from reference TRBV28 and TRBJ1-5, is DVKVTQSSRYLVKRTGEKVFLECVQDMDHENMFWYRQDPGLGLRLIYFSYDVKMKEKGDIPEGYSVSREKKERFSLILESASTNQTSMYLCASSFQSGTRSQHFGDGTRLSIL.

The V call is TRBV11-2, the J call TRBJ2-5, with 7 bases matching TRBD1. Germline V lookup: CDR1 SGHAT, CDR2 FQNNGV. There are 13 residues in the CDR3. The V segment lost 6 bases and the J segment 5 bases; nucleotides outside the gene matches: 6. The DNA for the CDR3 is TGTGCCAGCAGACTAACAGGGGTGGAGACCCAGTACTTC. Encoded protein: CASRLTGVETQYF.

A few counts support this clone. This rearrangement joins TRBV4-1 to TRBJ1-5, with D hard to call. The CDR3 is made up of 15 amino acids. Trimming removed 0 bases from V and 5 bases from J, with 11 bases in between. The V gene's germline CDR1 is MGHRA and CDR2 YSYEKL. The CDR3 sequence: CASSQDQDGYQPQHF. CDR3 bases: TGCGCCAGCAGCCAAGACCAAGACGGGTATCAGCCCCAGCATTTT.

J is TRBJ2-5 and V is TRBV7-9, with D unclear. The CDR3 loop spans 14 amino acids. Per the germline V gene, CDR1 is SEHNR and CDR2 is FQNEAQ (reference sequence). V dropped 2 bases and J dropped 1 base, with 8 bases sitting between them. The CDR3 DNA is TGTGCCAGCAGCTTATTGGGCTCCCAAGAGACCCAGTACTTC. Translation gives CASSLLGSQETQYF.

The chain recombines TRBV18 with TRBJ2-5; 7 bases are a match to TRBD1. This CDR3 has 13 residues. J lost 5 bases, V lost 6 bases, and 6 bases had no gene match. Germline V gene sequence: CDR1 KGHSH, CDR2 LQKENI. The DNA for the CDR3 is TGTGCCAGCTCTTGGGACAGCGGTGAGACCCAGTACTTC. It translates to CASSWDSGETQYF.

The gene calls are TRBV7-6 and TRBJ1-4; 8 bases line up with TRBD1. Germline CDR1 and CDR2: SGHVS and FNYEAQ. After removal of 4 bases from V and 11 bases from J, the junction contained 3 bases not matched to a gene. The CDR3 loop spans 12 amino acids. The CDR3 is CASSSTGGKLFF. As DNA, the CDR3 is TGTGCCAGCAGCTCCACAGGGGGGAAACTGTTTTTT.

The chain has TRBV29-1 and TRBJ1-2; 8 bases align to TRBD1. CDR1 is SQVTM, CDR2 ANQGSEA, per germline. The CDR3 is 14 amino acids. V gave up 6 bases and J gave up 5 bases; unmatched junction bases: 11. CDR3 nucleotide sequence: TGCAGCGTCACGGACAGGGCGGGAGGGTATGGCTACACCTTC. This translates into CSVTDRAGGYGYTF.

J is TRBJ1-2 and V is TRBV5-1; TRBD1 matches at 12 bases. This CDR3 comprises 15 residues. Germline V lookup: CDR1 SGHRS, CDR2 YFSETQ. After removal of 4 bases from V and 7 bases from J, the junction contained 8 bases not matched to a gene. The CDR3 region has the DNA TGCGCCAGCAGCACCCGGGACAGGGGGCGCGGTGGCTACACCTTC. Protein product: CASSTRDRGRGGYTF.

V usage is TRBV7-3 and J usage is TRBJ2-2, with TRBD1 identical over 7 bases. Germline V gives CDR1 SGHTA, CDR2 FQGTGA. This CDR3 region has 15 residues. With V trimmed by 5 bases and J by 8 bases, 11 bases remained unmatched. CDR3 loop: CASSPLTGSGGELFF. In DNA, the CDR3 is TGTGCCAGCAGCCCATTGACAGGGTCAGGAGGGGAGCTGTTTTTT.

The chain is built from TRBV6-1 and TRBJ1-4, with D unresolved. Trimming stripped 1 base from V and 6 bases from J, with 6 bases between. The CDR3 is 13 amino acids. Germline V gene sequence: CDR1 MNHNS, CDR2 SASEGT. CDR3 sequence: CASSEGRHEKLFF. For the CDR3, the DNA is TGTGCCAGCAGTGAAGGGAGGCATGAAAAACTGTTTTTT.

The chain has TRBV7-9 and TRBJ1-1, with TRBD1 identical over 7 bases. The junction had 6 bases not matched to a gene; V was cut back by 6 bases and J by 5 bases. The CDR3 extends over 13 amino acids. Germline loops: CDR1 SEHNR, CDR2 FQNEAQ (reference sequence). This CDR3 is CASRRRQGTEAFF. The CDR3 nucleotides read TGTGCCAGCAGGAGGAGACAGGGAACTGAAGCTTTCTTT. Based on the CDR3 plus reference TRBV7-9 and TRBJ1-1, the full variable domain is DTGVSQNPRHKITKRGQNVTFRCDPISEHNRLYWYRQTLGQGPEFLTYFQNEAQLEKSRLLSDRFSAERPKGSFSTLEIQRTEQGDSAMYLCASRRRQGTEAFFGQGTRLTVV.

The genes are TRBV5-4 and TRBJ2-1; 8 bases match TRBD2. The CDR3 has 15 amino acids. V was pared by 0 bases and J by 7 bases, with 6 bases of the junction left unmatched. Germline CDR1 reads SGHNT; CDR2 reads YYREEE (reference sequence). The CDR3: CASSLGGAGGNEQFF. DNA for the CDR3: TGTGCCAGCAGCTTGGGAGGGGCGGGAGGAAATGAGCAGTTCTTC.

This sequence joins TRBV29-1 and TRBJ1-6, with a tentative D call TRBD1 (5 bases). CDR1 SQVTM and CDR2 ANQGSEA come from the germline V gene. The V end lost 5 bases, the J end lost 3 bases, and 8 bases lay between the germline ends. The CDR3 runs 13 residues. CDR3 sequence reads: CSVRGDYNSPLHF. CDR3 in DNA: TGCAGCGTTAGGGGCGACTATAATTCACCCCTCCACTTT.

This sequence joins TRBV2 and TRBJ1-2; tentatively, D is TRBD1 (6 bases). Trimming took 6 bases from V and 5 from J, leaving 10 bases between them. The germline gives CDR1 SNHLY, CDR2 FYNNEI. CDR3 length: 12 amino acids. The CDR3 coding sequence is TGTGCCAGCAGCTCAACAGGGTATGGCTACACCTTC. This sequence encodes CASSSTGYGYTF.

This clone came up once. V usage is TRBV5-7 and J usage is TRBJ2-4; 14 bases fit TRBD2. TRBV5-7 counts as an open reading frame of uncertain function. With V trimmed by 3 bases and J by 1 base, 6 bases remained unmatched. This CDR3 has 18 amino acids. The CDR3 is CASSCLGLAGVAKNIQYF. The CDR3 nucleotides are TGTGCCAGCAGCTGCCTGGGACTAGCGGGAGTTGCCAAAAACATTCAGTACTTC.

V is TRBV2 and J is TRBJ2-7; D call uncertain. The germline V gene encodes CDR1 SNHLY and CDR2 FYNNEI. Trimming removed 3 bases at V and 2 bases at J, with 8 bases between. The CDR3 runs to 13 residues. The CDR3 sequence is CASSEFSPYEQYF. CDR3 coding DNA: TGTGCCAGCAGTGAGTTCTCCCCCTACGAGCAGTACTTC.

This clone was recorded many times. This chain uses TRBV11-2 with TRBJ2-7, with D perhaps matching TRBD1 (5 bases). This CDR3 is built from 14 residues. CDR1 and CDR2 from the germline V gene are SGHAT and FQNNGV. V lost 5 bases to trimming and J lost 6 bases, with 17 bases between them. The CDR3 protein is CASSLRQFVAEQYF. The CDR3 nucleotides read TGTGCCAGCAGCCTCCGACAGTTCGTCGCCGAGCAGTACTTC.

CDR3 bases: TGCGCCAGCAGCTTCCTAGCGGGGGGCAGCACAGATACGCAGTATTTT. Encoded protein: CASSFLAGGSTDTQYF. The chain couples TRBV5-1 to TRBJ2-3; TRBD2 agrees at 11 bases. V was clipped by 2 bases and J by 0 bases; unmatched bases: 2. Germline loops: CDR1 SGHRS, CDR2 YFSETQ. The CDR3 sequence is 16 residues long.

The chain recombines TRBV10-1 with TRBJ2-1, with D perhaps matching TRBD1 (5 bases). CDR1 is WNHNN and CDR2 is SYGVQD in the germline V gene (reference sequence). V shed 3 bases and J shed 2 bases, with 8 bases lying between them. This CDR3 is built from 14 residues. The CDR3 spells CASSDRQTYNEQFF. Written as DNA, the CDR3 is TGCGCCAGCAGTGATCGACAGACCTACAATGAGCAGTTCTTC.

The chain is built from TRBV2 and TRBJ2-7, with D possibly being TRBD2 (5 bases). Looked up from germline, CDR1 is SNHLY and CDR2 is FYNNEI. Trimming cost V 8 bases and J 4 bases, with 15 bases left between them. This CDR3 spans 13 amino acids. CDR3 nucleotide sequence: TGTGCCAGCTCCAGTTCAGAGGGTTACGAGCAGTACTTC. Its translation is CASSSSEGYEQYF.

The CDR3 DNA reads as TGTGCCAGCAGTTATCACACACAAGAGACCCAGTACTTC. Its translation: CASSYHTQETQYF. The chain uses TRBV6-5 and TRBJ2-5; D gene ambiguous. V lost 3 bases and J lost 2, with 7 bases in between. The CDR3 totals 13 residues. CDR1 is MNHEY and CDR2 is SVGAGI in the germline V gene.